The 29 T cell receptor beta chains listed next were all sequenced from one sample in a study of blood T cell repertoires in COVID-19. Sequenced by immunoSEQ multiplex PCR; TCRdb stores in-frame clones only, minus some. Here the sample spans 300,000 or so clones, approximately 90% being singletons. The sample was PBMCs or T cells enriched from blood (not recorded which). The receptors were gathered from a woman between 25 and 40 years old who had recovered from COVID-19.

The chain recombines TRBV28 with TRBJ1-2; D gene uncertain. CDR1 is MDHEN and CDR2 is SYDVKM in the germline V gene. The CDR3 is made up of 13 amino acids. Trimming left V 3 bases short and J 4 bases short, with 9 bases between. The chain's CDR3 is CASSLGRIYGYTF. In DNA, the CDR3 is TGTGCCAGCAGTTTGGGCAGAATCTATGGCTACACCTTC.

The chain uses TRBV15 and TRBJ2-2; 7 bases match TRBD1. The CDR3 has 14 residues. Germline-derived CDR1 and CDR2 are LNHNV and YYDKDF (reference sequence). V gave up 3 bases and J gave up 5 bases; unmatched junction bases: 3. The CDR3 DNA reads as TGTGCCACCAGCAGTTACAGGGGAACCGGGGAGCTGTTTTTT. It encodes CATSSYRGTGELFF.

The chain joins TRBV29-1 to TRBJ1-1; 10 bases match TRBD1. The CDR3 runs to 14 residues. Germline-derived CDR1 and CDR2 are SQVTM and ANQGSEA. Unmatched junction bases numbered 12, after V lost 6 bases and J lost 8 bases. CDR3 residues: CSVLYRTGGEEAFF. CDR3 sequence (DNA): TGCAGCGTATTATACCGGACAGGGGGAGAGGAAGCTTTCTTT.

J is TRBJ2-3 and V is TRBV18; D unclear. The germline CDR1 and CDR2 sequences are KGHSH and LQKENI. V lost 6 bases and J lost 3, with 7 bases in between. CDR3 length equals 12 residues. The CDR3 here is CASSASTDTQYF. CDR3 nucleotide sequence: TGTGCCAGCTCGGCCTCTACAGATACGCAGTATTTT.

J is TRBJ2-7 and V is TRBV10-3; D is undetermined. Deletions cut 0 bases from V and 1 base from J, with 7 bases between. Germline V gene sequence: CDR1 ENHRY, CDR2 SYGVKD. The CDR3 consists of 14 residues. The CDR3 DNA reads TGTGCCATCAGTGAGTCGGGCCGTTCCTACGAGCAGTACTTC. It yields the protein CAISESGRSYEQYF.

The rearrangement uses TRBV28 and TRBJ2-3; 10 bases line up with TRBD2. V dropped 6 bases and J dropped 4; count of bases not matched to a gene: 1. The CDR3 runs 13 residues. The germline V gene encodes CDR1 MDHEN and CDR2 SYDVKM. CDR3 in amino acids: CASRGTSADTQYF. CDR3 DNA: TGTGCCAGCAGGGGGACTAGCGCAGATACGCAGTATTTT.

The CDR3 DNA sequence: TGTGCCAGCAGCAAAAGGATCGGCAGGGGGCGAATAAACATTCAGTACTTC. This translates into CASSKRIGRGRINIQYF. This chain uses TRBV21-1 with TRBJ2-4; the table's TRBD1 call for D was not verified on the DNA. TRBV21-1 is tagged as a pseudogene. The CDR3 is 17 amino acids.

V usage is TRBV7-9 and J usage is TRBJ1-5; D unclear. This CDR3 region has 14 residues. Trimming shortened V by 0 bases and J by 0 bases, and 3 bases separated the two germline ends. Germline assignment: CDR1 SEHNR and CDR2 FQNEAQ (reference sequence). For the CDR3, the DNA is TGTGCCAGCAGCTTAGCTTATAGCAATCAGCCCCAGCATTTT. Protein product: CASSLAYSNQPQHF.

The chain is built from TRBV18 and TRBJ1-3; D possibly corresponds to TRBD1 (6 bases). The CDR3 is 17 amino acids. Germline assignment: CDR1 KGHSH and CDR2 LQKENI. Trimming shortened V by 1 base and J by 4 bases, and 17 bases separated the two germline ends. This CDR3 reads CASSPQEQGSFGNTIYF. CDR3 nucleotides: TGTGCCAGCTCACCACAGGAACAGGGTTCGTTCGGAAACACCATATATTTT.

The CDR3 DNA follows: TGTGCCAGTAGGACCGGGACAGGGGTCAATGAGCAGTTCTTC. It specifies CASRTGTGVNEQFF. The rearrangement uses TRBV19 and TRBJ2-1; TRBD1 aligns across 10 bases. J gave up 6 bases and V 6 bases, and 5 bases lay outside the gene matches. Germline lookup yields CDR1 LNHDA and CDR2 SQIVND (reference sequence). The CDR3 sequence is 14 residues long.

The CDR3 reads CASSLPTGAGYEQYF. The CDR3 nucleotides are TGTGCCAGCAGTCTACCGACAGGGGCGGGCTACGAGCAGTACTTC. This chain links TRBV6-2 or TRBV6-3 with TRBJ2-7, with TRBD1 matching over 8 bases. Germline CDR1 and CDR2: MNHEY and SVGEGT. The V and J ends lost 5 bases and 3 bases, in that order; junction bases with no gene match: 9. The CDR3 length is 15 residues.

The V and J genes are TRBV7-2 and TRBJ2-7; 9 bases are shared with TRBD1. Germline-derived CDR1 and CDR2 are SGHTA and FQGNSA. The CDR3 totals 14 residues. Trimming removed 1 base from V and 3 bases from J; junction bases left unmatched: 1. The CDR3 nucleotides read TGTGCCAGCAGCTTAGAGGGACAGGGCTACGAGCAGTACTTC. The encoded protein is CASSLEGQGYEQYF.

This sequence joins TRBV19 and TRBJ1-2; D is uncertain. The V and J ends lost 4 bases and 4 bases respectively, with 7 bases between them. Germline CDR1 and CDR2: LNHDA and SQIVND (reference sequence). CDR3 length: 12 residues. This CDR3 reads CASSTQFYGYTF. CDR3 DNA sequence: TGTGCCAGTAGTACACAATTCTATGGCTACACCTTC.

This sequence joins TRBV20-1 and TRBJ1-2; maybe TRBD1 (5 bases). The V gene's germline CDR1 is DFQATT and CDR2 SNEGSKA (reference sequence). The CDR3 loop spans 11 amino acids. In DNA form, the CDR3 reads TGCATCTCGGACATCAACTATGGCTACACCTTC. This sequence encodes CISDINYGYTF.

This chain uses TRBV28 with TRBJ1-4; TRBD1 aligns across 7 bases. This CDR3 comprises 15 residues. V gave up 3 bases and J gave up 8 bases; unmatched junction bases: 9. Germline lookup yields CDR1 MDHEN and CDR2 SYDVKM. CDR3 in DNA: TGTGCCAGCAGTTTGCCCGGGACAGTATCCGAAAAACTGTTTTTT. This encodes CASSLPGTVSEKLFF.

V usage is TRBV12-5 and J usage is TRBJ1-1; tentative D call: TRBD1 (5 bases). V was cut by 3 bases and J by 7 bases, with 15 bases left in between. Per the germline V gene, CDR1 is LGHNT and CDR2 is FRNRAP. The CDR3 has 14 residues. CDR3 coding DNA: TGTGCTAGTGGTTTCGAAGGGACCGGGGGTGAAGCTTTCTTT. Protein: CASGFEGTGGEAFF.

The V call is TRBV6-1, the J call TRBJ2-1; possible D gene TRBD2, 6 bases. V shed 1 base and J shed 8 bases, with 18 bases lying between them. The CDR3 contains 16 residues. CDR1 and CDR2 (germline): MNHNS, SASEGT. CDR3 sequence reads: CASSEVGGRGWDEQFF. Here the CDR3 DNA reads TGTGCCAGCAGTGAAGTAGGAGGGCGAGGTTGGGATGAGCAGTTCTTC.

Notes on this clone: A much larger clone lies a single base off, so this may be a read error. This chain joins TRBV7-9 and TRBJ1-2, with D unresolved. CDR1 is SEHNR, CDR2 FQNEAQ, per germline (reference sequence). The V and J ends lost 1 base and 2 bases respectively, with 5 bases between them. CDR3 length: 13 amino acids. The CDR3 reads CASSLDNNYGYTF. DNA for the CDR3: TGTGCCAGCAGCTTAGACAACAACTATGGCTACACCTTC.

The J gene is TRBJ2-1, the V gene TRBV5-1; no reliable D call. Germline V gene data show CDR1 as SGHRS and CDR2 as YFSETQ. The CDR3 consists of 14 residues. V was clipped by 4 bases and J by 0 bases, with 8 bases between them. CDR3 DNA: TGCGCCAGCAGCGGGCCAAGCTCCTACAATGAGCAGTTCTTC. Protein: CASSGPSSYNEQFF.

This clone was seen at least ten times. The chain links TRBV7-8 to TRBJ1-2, with 7 bases lining up with TRBD1. Losses at the gene ends were 5 bases for V and 3 bases for J; bases not matched to a gene: 9. Per germline, CDR1 SGHVS and CDR2 FQNEAQ. This CDR3 has 15 residues. The CDR3 region has the DNA TGTGCCAGCAGCCCCCGCGCAGGGGGAGACTATGGCTACACCTTC. Protein: CASSPRAGGDYGYTF.

V gene TRBV27 combines with J gene TRBJ2-5, with 7 bases lining up with TRBD1. From germline, CDR1 is MNHEY and CDR2 SMNVEV (reference sequence). With V trimmed by 5 bases and J by 2 bases, 5 bases remained unmatched. The CDR3 totals 14 residues. CDR3 bases: TGTGCCAGCAGTCAAAACAGGGGTCAAGAGACCCAGTACTTC. It translates to CASSQNRGQETQYF.

The CDR3 DNA sequence: TGCGCCAGCAGCTCCCAGGGTTACGAGCAGTACTTC. This gives the protein CASSSQGYEQYF. J is TRBJ2-7 and V is TRBV5-1, with D possibly being TRBD1 (5 bases). V lost 3 bases and J 4 bases, leaving 8 bases between the germline ends. Germline V lookup: CDR1 SGHRS, CDR2 YFSETQ. The CDR3 is made up of 12 amino acids. The variable domain in full, completed from reference TRBV5-1 and TRBJ2-7, reads KAGVTQTPRYLIKTRGQQVTLSCSPISGHRSVSWYQQTPGQGLQFLFEYFSETQRNKGNFPGRFSGRQFSNSRSEMNVSTLELGDSALYLCASSSQGYEQYFGPGTRLTVT.

The V gene is TRBV5-6, the J gene TRBJ2-3, with D uncertain. The CDR3 runs to 16 residues. V lost 1 base and J lost 3, with 15 bases in between. Germline CDR1 SGHDT, CDR2 YYEEEE. The CDR3 loop reads CASSLSQLIPTDTQYF. CDR3 nucleotide sequence: TGTGCCAGCAGCTTGAGCCAACTAATCCCTACAGATACGCAGTATTTT.

J is TRBJ2-1 and V is TRBV21-1; the table's TRBD1 call for D was not verified on the DNA. TRBV21-1 is tagged as a pseudogene. This CDR3 region has 13 residues. In nucleotides, the CDR3 is TGTGCCAGCATCCAAACAGGGTGCAATGAGCAGTTCTTC. Protein: CASIQTGCNEQFF.

This clone has more than one count but fewer than ten. The chain has TRBV19 and TRBJ1-2; D is ambiguous. The germline V and J ends were trimmed by 6 bases and 0 bases, with 8 bases remaining between them. Germline V gene lookup returns CDR1 LNHDA and CDR2 SQIVND (reference sequence). CDR3 length equals 13 residues. The CDR3 DNA reads TGTGCCAGTAGAGAGACTACTAACTATGGCTACACCTTC. As protein: CASRETTNYGYTF.

The chain carries TRBV9 and TRBJ2-2, with 7 bases aligning to TRBD2. The length of the CDR3 is 15 residues. Germline V gene sequence: CDR1 SGDLS, CDR2 YYNGEE. V was pared by 4 bases and J by 1 base, with 4 bases of the junction left unmatched. CDR3 region: CASSPASGNTGELFF. DNA of the CDR3: TGTGCCAGCAGCCCCGCTAGCGGGAACACCGGGGAGCTGTTTTTT.

CDR3 loop: CASSPPRTGTYNEQFF. DNA for the CDR3: TGTGCCAGCAGTCCGCCCCGGACAGGGACGTACAATGAGCAGTTCTTC. The chain is built from TRBV28 and TRBJ2-1; TRBD1 aligns across 8 bases. CDR1 is MDHEN, CDR2 SYDVKM, per germline. CDR3 length equals 16 residues. Trimming took 5 bases from V and 4 from J; bases not matched to a gene: 10.

V gene TRBV29-1 combines with J gene TRBJ2-1; 10 nucleotides align to TRBD2. Trimming cost V 0 bases and J 6 bases; bases outside gene matches: 5. This CDR3 is built from 15 residues. Germline assignment: CDR1 SQVTM and CDR2 ANQGSEA. CDR3 sequence (DNA): TGCAGCGTTGAAGATTCGGGGACTAGCGTCAATGAGCAGTTCTTC. This encodes CSVEDSGTSVNEQFF.

This clone is a singleton in its sample. The gene calls are TRBV11-1 and TRBJ2-3; tentatively, D is TRBD1 (5 bases). CDR1 is SGHAT, CDR2 FQDESV, per germline (reference sequence). The CDR3 sequence is 15 residues long. Deletions cut 6 bases from V and 0 bases from J, with 13 bases between. The CDR3 loop is CASSPQGFSTDTQYF. In nucleotides, the CDR3 is TGTGCCAGCAGTCCCCAGGGCTTTAGCACAGATACGCAGTATTTT.